A selection of T cell receptor beta chains follows, all from one sample in a study of Ad26.COV2.S vaccination and SARS-CoV-2 variants. Profiled with immunoSEQ multiplex PCR; TCRdb holds only in-frame clones, not every one. Counted here are 200,000 to 250,000 clones, around nine tenths occurring once; the ten biggest clones make up about 10%. This specimen consisted of peripheral blood, obtained in a trial of Ad26.COV2.S vaccine versus placebo. The receptor set was obtained from a person between 18 and 65 years old who received the Ad26.COV2.S COVID-19 vaccine or a placebo. Each CDR3 is given with its conserved first and last residue. D genes are given only for firm matches. A clone size is listed for some rows: how often the clone was seen (once, few, many), or a class if it is expanded.

- TRBJ1-1 - TRBV18 CASSPPSGQNTEAFF TGTGCCAGCTCACCACCTTCGGGTCAGAACACTGAAGCTTTCTTT
- TRBJ2-1 - TRBV18 CASSPPTGHEQFF TGTGCCAGCTCACCACCTACAGGGCACGAGCAGTTCTTC
- TRBJ1-3 - TRBV19 CATQDYYSGNTIYF TGTGCCACCCAGGACTACTACTCTGGAAACACCATATATTTT
TRBD1 TRBJ1-6 once TRBV4-1 CASSQRPGQDYNSPLHF TGCGCCAGCAGCCAGCGCCCGGGACAGGACTATAATTCACCCCTCCACTTT
- TRBJ2-3 - TRBV27 CASGNLVRSGTDTQYF TGTGCCAGCGGGAATCTGGTGAGGTCTGGCACAGATACGCAGTATTTT
- TRBJ2-3 - TRBV6-6 CASSPVSVAGPQYF TGTGCCAGCAGTCCCGTTTCCGTTGCGGGTCCGCAGTATTTT
- TRBJ2-5 - TRBV27 CASRGSPPRRGTQYF TGTGCCAGCAGAGGGAGCCCACCGAGGAGGGGGACCCAGTACTTC
TRBD2 TRBJ2-5 - TRBV28 CASSLLSLGLAGLEETQYF TGTGCCAGCAGTTTGTTGAGCCTCGGACTAGCGGGGCTGGAAGAGACCCAGTACTTC
- TRBJ2-7 once TRBV18 CASSPGGEQYF TGTGCCAGCTCACCAGGGGGCGAGCAGTACTTC
TRBD2 TRBJ2-3 - TRBV15 CATSREVAGGVDTQYF TGTGCCACCAGCAGAGAGGTAGCGGGAGGAGTAGATACGCAGTATTTT
- TRBJ1-6 once TRBV4-1 CASSHSDFWSYNSPLHF TGCGCCAGCAGCCATTCCGACTTCTGGTCCTATAATTCACCCCTCCACTTT
TRBD2 TRBJ2-1 - TRBV3-1/TRBV3-2 CASSPPGLAGGGGYEQFF TGTGCCAGCAGCCCGCCGGGACTAGCGGGGGGCGGGGGATATGAGCAGTTCTTC
- TRBJ2-1 once TRBV7-2 CASSLAGGLYNEQFF TGTGCCAGCAGCTTAGCGGGGGGGCTCTACAATGAGCAGTTCTTC